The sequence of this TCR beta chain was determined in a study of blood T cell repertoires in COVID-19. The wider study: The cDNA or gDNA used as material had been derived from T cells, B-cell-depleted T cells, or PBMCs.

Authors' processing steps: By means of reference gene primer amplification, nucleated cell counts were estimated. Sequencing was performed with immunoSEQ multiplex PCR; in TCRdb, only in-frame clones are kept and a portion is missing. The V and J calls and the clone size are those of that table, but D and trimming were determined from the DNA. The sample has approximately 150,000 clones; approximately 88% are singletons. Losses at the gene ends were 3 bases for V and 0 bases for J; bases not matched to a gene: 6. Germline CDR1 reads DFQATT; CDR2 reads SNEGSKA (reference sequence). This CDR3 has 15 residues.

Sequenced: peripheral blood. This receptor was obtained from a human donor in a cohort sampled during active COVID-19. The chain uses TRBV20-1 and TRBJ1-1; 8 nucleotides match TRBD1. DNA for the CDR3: TGCAGTGCTAGTTGGACAGGGACCATGAACACTGAAGCTTTCTTT. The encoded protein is CSASWTGTMNTEAFF.